A single sample is the source of the 4 T cell receptor beta chains below, sequenced in a study of a mutant IDH1 vaccine in newly diagnosed glioma (dated by TCRdb to about 2021). This specimen's time point label, per the study, means: week 35, safety follow-up. Each vaccine dose was 300 ug of a 20-mer mutant IDH1 peptide in Montanide, given subcutaneously with topical imiquimod. Library preparation used the immunoSEQ multiplex PCR assay. Sourced from immuneACCESS, this table was stored by TCRdb with only in-frame sequences that have V and J called. A share of the clones is absent; for the studies checked, an unresolved V gene accounts for under half, and the remainder has no known explanation. A total of some 46,000 clones appear in this sample, approximately 92% of them only once. The leading ten clones occupy about 2.3% of the sample. These TCRs are of unknown antigen specificity. Source: PBMCs, taken from a glioma patient whose treatment included an IDH1 peptide vaccine. The receptors were sampled from a man aged 50-59 years with glioma.

The chain recombines TRBV28 with TRBJ2-7, with TRBD2 matching 14 bases. CDR1 MDHEN and CDR2 SYDVKM come from the germline V gene. The J segment lost 0 bases and the V segment lost 5 bases, leaving 3 bases of the junction unmatched. CDR3 length: 16 residues. The chain's CDR3 is CASSRGTSGSSYEQYF. CDR3 DNA sequence: TGTGCCAGCAGTCGAGGGACTAGCGGGAGCTCCTACGAGCAGTACTTC.

The chain links TRBV7-8 to TRBJ1-4; weak D call: TRBD1 (5 bases). Between the trimmed V and J ends, which lost 3 bases and 5 bases, there was a span of 13 bases. The germline V gene has CDR1 SGHVS and CDR2 FQNEAQ. This CDR3 has 15 amino acids. The CDR3 loop reads CASSLGGSVNEKLFF. Here the CDR3 DNA reads TGTGCCAGCAGCTTGGGGGGTTCCGTCAATGAAAAACTGTTTTTT.

Notes on this clone: One end of the junction fails to match germline, which may point to a read error. The chain links TRBV7-7 to TRBJ2-1, with D possibly matching TRBD1 (5 bases). The germline V gene encodes CDR1 SSHAT and CDR2 FNYEAQ (reference sequence). The length of the CDR3 is 13 residues. In DNA form, the CDR3 reads TGTGCTAGCAGCTTAGATACAGGCTCAAAGCAGTTCTTC. Its protein product is CASSLDTGSKQFF.

The J gene is TRBJ2-4, the V gene TRBV15, with TRBD2 matching 9 bases. The CDR3 runs to 19 residues. Trimming at V came to 4 bases and at J to 0 bases, leaving 13 bases not matched to a gene. Germline-derived CDR1 and CDR2 are LNHNV and YYDKDF (reference sequence). CDR3 DNA: TGTGCCACCAGCAACCTCATAGGGCGGGGGGGAATAGCCAAAAACATTCAGTACTTC. Translating gives CATSNLIGRGGIAKNIQYF.